This T cell receptor (beta chain) was documented in a study of shared clonotypes between healthy human individuals. Regarding the study as a whole: Blood alone was sampled, and tissue repertoires likely differ.

A remark on this clone: Its target is unknown.

The method was immunoSEQ multiplex PCR; TCRdb's version includes in-frame clones alone and lacks a portion of them. The table includes roughly 2.5 million clones, around 90% detected once. The CDR3 extends over 13 amino acids. Germline CDR1 is MNHNS and CDR2 is SASEGT. V was clipped by 4 bases and J by 4 bases, with 8 bases between them. This chain joins TRBV6-1 and TRBJ2-1; D not resolved. This TCR was sampled from a man aged 18-30 years in good health. The source material was naive CD4+ T cells sorted from blood. Subset denoted: CD45RA+ positively selected. The CDR3 sequence is CASSVGNYNEQFF. The CDR3 DNA sequence: TGTGCCAGCAGTGTGGGCAATTACAATGAGCAGTTCTTC.